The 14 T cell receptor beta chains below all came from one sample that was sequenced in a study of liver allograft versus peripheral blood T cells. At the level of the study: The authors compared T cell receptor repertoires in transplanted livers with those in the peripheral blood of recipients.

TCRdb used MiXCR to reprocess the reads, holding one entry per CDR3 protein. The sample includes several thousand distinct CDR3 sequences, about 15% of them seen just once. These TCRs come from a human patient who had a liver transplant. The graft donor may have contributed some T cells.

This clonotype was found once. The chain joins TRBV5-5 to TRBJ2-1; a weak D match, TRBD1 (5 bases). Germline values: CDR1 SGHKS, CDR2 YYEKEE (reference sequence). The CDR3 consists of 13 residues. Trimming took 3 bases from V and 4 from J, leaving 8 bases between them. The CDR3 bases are TGTGCCAGCAGCTCGACAGCTTACAATGAGCAGTTCTTC. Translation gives CASSSTAYNEQFF.

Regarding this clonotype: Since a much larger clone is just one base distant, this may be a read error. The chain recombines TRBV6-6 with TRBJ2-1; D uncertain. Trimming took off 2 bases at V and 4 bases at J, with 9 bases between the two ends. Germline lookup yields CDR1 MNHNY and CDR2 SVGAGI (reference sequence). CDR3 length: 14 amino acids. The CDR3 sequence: CASSYLAEYNEQFF. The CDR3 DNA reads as TGTGCCAGCAGTTACCTTGCTGAGTACAATGAGCAGTTCTTC.

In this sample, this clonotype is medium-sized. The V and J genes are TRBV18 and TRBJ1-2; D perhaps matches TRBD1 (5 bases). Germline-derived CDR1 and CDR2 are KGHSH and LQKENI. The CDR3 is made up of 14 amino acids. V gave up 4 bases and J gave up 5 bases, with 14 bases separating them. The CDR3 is CASSRAVGAYGYTF. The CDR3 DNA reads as TGTGCCAGCTCACGGGCGGTCGGGGCATATGGCTACACCTTC.

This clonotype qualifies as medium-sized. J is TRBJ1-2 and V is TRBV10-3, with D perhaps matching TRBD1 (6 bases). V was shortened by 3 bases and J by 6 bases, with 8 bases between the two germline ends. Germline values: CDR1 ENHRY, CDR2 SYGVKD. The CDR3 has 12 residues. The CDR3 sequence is CAISEGQNGYTF. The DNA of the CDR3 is TGTGCCATCAGTGAAGGACAGAATGGCTACACCTTC.

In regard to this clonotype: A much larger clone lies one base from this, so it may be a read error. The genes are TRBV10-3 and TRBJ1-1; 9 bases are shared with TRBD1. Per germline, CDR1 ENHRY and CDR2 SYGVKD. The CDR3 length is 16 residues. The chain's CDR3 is CASSSGQGGGLTEAFF. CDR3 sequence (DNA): TGTGCCAGCAGTTCGGGACAGGGCGGCGGGTTGACTGAAGCTTTCTTT.

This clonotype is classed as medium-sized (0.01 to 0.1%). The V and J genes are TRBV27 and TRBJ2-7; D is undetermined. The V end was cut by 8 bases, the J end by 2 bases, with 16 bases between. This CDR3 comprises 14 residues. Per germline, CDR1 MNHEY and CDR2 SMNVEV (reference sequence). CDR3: CASRQIGSPYEQYF. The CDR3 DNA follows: TGTGCCAGCCGACAAATAGGGTCCCCCTACGAGCAGTACTTC.

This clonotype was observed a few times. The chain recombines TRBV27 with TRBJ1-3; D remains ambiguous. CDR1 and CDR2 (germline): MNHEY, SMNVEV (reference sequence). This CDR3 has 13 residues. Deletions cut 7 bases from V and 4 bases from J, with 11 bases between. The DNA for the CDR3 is TGTGCCAGCACCCCAAATGGAGGAAACACCATATATTTT. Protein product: CASTPNGGNTIYF.

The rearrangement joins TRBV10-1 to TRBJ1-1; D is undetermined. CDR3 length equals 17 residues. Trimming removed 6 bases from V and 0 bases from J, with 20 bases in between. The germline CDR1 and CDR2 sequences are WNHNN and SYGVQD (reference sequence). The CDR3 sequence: CASRRFPTDGMNTEAFF. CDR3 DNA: TGCGCCAGCAGACGGTTCCCCACAGACGGGATGAACACTGAAGCTTTCTTT.

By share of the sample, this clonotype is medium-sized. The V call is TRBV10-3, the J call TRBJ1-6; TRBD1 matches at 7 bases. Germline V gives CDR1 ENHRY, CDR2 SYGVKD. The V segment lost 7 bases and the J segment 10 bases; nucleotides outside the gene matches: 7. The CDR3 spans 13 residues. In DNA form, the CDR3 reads TGTGCCATCATGGAGGGGGCGCGGTCACCCCTCCACTTT. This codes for CAIMEGARSPLHF.

CDR3 in DNA: TGTGCCAGCAGGCAGAACACCGGGGAGCTGTTTTTT. The encoded protein is CASRQNTGELFF. The chain has TRBV12-3 or TRBV12-4 and TRBJ2-2; D unresolved. The ends were cut back, 6 bases at V and 1 base at J, with 3 bases in the middle. This CDR3 has 12 amino acids.

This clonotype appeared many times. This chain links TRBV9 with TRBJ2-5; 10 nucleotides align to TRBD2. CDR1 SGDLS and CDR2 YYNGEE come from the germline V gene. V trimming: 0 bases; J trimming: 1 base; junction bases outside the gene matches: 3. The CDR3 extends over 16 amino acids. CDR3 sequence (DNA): TGTGCCAGCAGCGTAGTGGTAGCGGGGGGCCAAGAGACCCAGTACTTC. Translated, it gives CASSVVVAGGQETQYF.

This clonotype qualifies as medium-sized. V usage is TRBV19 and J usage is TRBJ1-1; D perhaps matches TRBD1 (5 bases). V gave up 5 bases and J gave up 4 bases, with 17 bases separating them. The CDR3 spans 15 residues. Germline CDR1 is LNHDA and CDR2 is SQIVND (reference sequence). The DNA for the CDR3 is TGTGCCAGTAGTCCCAGGGAAGGGGTCGGCACTGAAGCTTTCTTT. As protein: CASSPREGVGTEAFF.

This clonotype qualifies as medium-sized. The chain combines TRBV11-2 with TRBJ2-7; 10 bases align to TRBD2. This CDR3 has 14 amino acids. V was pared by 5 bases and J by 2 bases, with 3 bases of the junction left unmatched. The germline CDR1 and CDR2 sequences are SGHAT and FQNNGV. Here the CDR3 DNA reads TGTGCCAGCAGCCCTACTAGCGGGGCCTACGAGCAGTACTTC. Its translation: CASSPTSGAYEQYF.

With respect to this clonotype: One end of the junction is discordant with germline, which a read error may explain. The CDR3 DNA follows: TGTTCCAGCAGCTTCTCGGGGGCTAGCACTGAAGCTTTCTTT. Translating gives CSSSFSGASTEAFF. V gene TRBV11-3 combines with J gene TRBJ1-1, with D perhaps TRBD1 (6 bases). The length of the CDR3 is 14 residues. Per the germline V gene, CDR1 is SGHNT and CDR2 is YENEEA. Full variable domain (rest looked up from reference TRBV11-3 and TRBJ1-1): EAGVVQSPRYKIIEKKQPVAFWCNPISGHNTLYWYLQNLGQGPELLIRYENEEAVDDSQLPKDRFSAERLKGVDSTLKIQPAELGDSAVYLCSSSFSGASTEAFFGQGTRLTVV.